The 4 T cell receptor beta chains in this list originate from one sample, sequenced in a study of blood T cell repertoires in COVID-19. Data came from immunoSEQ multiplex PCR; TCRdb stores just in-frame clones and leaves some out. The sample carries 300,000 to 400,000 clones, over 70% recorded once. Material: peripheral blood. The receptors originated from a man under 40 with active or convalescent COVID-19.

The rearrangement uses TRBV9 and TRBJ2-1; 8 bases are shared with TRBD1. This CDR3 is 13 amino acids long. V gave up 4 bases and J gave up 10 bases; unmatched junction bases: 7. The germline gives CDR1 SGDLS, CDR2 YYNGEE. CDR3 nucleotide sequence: TGTGCCAGCAGCCAGATAGGACAGGGCGAGCAGTTCTTC. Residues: CASSQIGQGEQFF.

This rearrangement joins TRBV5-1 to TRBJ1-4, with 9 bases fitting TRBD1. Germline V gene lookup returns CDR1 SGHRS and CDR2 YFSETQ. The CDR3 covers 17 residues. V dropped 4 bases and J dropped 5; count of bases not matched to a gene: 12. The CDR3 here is CASSHAGTGNPNEKLFF. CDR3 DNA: TGCGCCAGCAGCCACGCCGGGACAGGGAACCCCAATGAAAAACTGTTTTTT.

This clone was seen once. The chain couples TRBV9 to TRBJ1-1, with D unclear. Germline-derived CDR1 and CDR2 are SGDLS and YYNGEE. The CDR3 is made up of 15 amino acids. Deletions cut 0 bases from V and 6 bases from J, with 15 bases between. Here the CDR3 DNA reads TGTGCCAGCAGCGTAGCTACTGGGTCACAGTCTGAAGCTTTCTTT. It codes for CASSVATGSQSEAFF.

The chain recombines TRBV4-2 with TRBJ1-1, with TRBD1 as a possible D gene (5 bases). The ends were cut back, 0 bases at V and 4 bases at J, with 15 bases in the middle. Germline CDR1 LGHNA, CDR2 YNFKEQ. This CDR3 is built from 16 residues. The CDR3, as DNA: TGTGCCAGCAGCCAAGATAGGAGGGGCGGGAGCACTGAAGCTTTCTTT. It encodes CASSQDRRGGSTEAFF.